One sample yielded the 9 T cell receptor beta chains listed below, sequenced in a study of OX40 agonist ivuxolimab in advanced cancers. To prepare the library, the immunoSEQ multiplex PCR assay was applied. TCRdb retrieved this table from immuneACCESS and kept in-frame rearrangements only. Not all clones are present; in checked studies, unresolved V genes account for under half, and no reason is known for the remainder. Counted in this sample were about 90,000 clones; about 90% of them appeared once. The ten largest clones add up to about 7% of the sample. Sequenced material: CD4+ or CD8+ T cells sorted from blood, taken in a trial of the OX40 agonist ivuxolimab. The origin of the receptors is an adult with an advanced solid tumor such as melanoma, head and neck, liver or kidney cancer.

The V call is TRBV7-9, the J call TRBJ2-3, with a weak D call TRBD2 (6 bases). CDR1 SEHNR and CDR2 FQNEAQ come from the germline V gene (reference sequence). The CDR3 is 17 amino acids. V lost 0 bases and J 2 bases, leaving 15 bases between the germline ends. The CDR3 nucleotides are TGTGCCAGCAGCTTAGCACTCCGCGGGATGATCACAGATACGCAGTATTTT. Translation gives CASSLALRGMITDTQYF.

The V gene is TRBV9, the J gene TRBJ2-1; D not certain. Looked up from germline, CDR1 is SGDLS and CDR2 is YYNGEE. The CDR3 sequence is 13 residues long. V gave up 2 bases and J gave up 8 bases, with 11 bases separating them. The CDR3 sequence is CASSVEHSDEQFF. DNA for the CDR3: TGTGCCAGCAGCGTCGAACATTCGGATGAGCAGTTCTTC. Full variable domain (outside the CDR3, taken from reference TRBV9 and TRBJ2-1): DSGVTQTPKHLITATGQRVTLRCSPRSGDLSVYWYQQSLDQGLQFLIQYYNGEERAKGNILERFSAQQFPDLHSELNLSSLELGDSALYFCASSVEHSDEQFFGPGTRLTVL.

The V and J genes are TRBV11-2 and TRBJ2-3; D is unresolved. Germline CDR1 and CDR2: SGHAT and FQNNGV. The CDR3 consists of 14 residues. V was trimmed by 0 bases and J by 4 bases, leaving 8 bases between them. CDR3 region: CASSLDLSPDTQYF. DNA of the CDR3: TGTGCCAGCAGCTTAGATCTGTCCCCAGATACGCAGTATTTT.

This chain uses TRBV4-1 with TRBJ1-2; 10 positions match TRBD1. This CDR3 spans 16 amino acids. CDR1 and CDR2 (germline): MGHRA, YSYEKL. The J segment lost 4 bases and the V segment lost 4 bases, leaving 9 bases of the junction unmatched. CDR3 sequence (DNA): TGCGCCAGCAGCCCCCCCCCGGGACAGGGGTCCTATGGCTACACCTTC. Protein sequence: CASSPPPGQGSYGYTF.

V gene TRBV2 combines with J gene TRBJ2-3; perhaps D is TRBD1 or TRBD2 (5 bases each). V was cut by 3 bases and J by 6 bases, with 16 bases left in between. The CDR3 spans 15 residues. Germline values: CDR1 SNHLY, CDR2 FYNNEI. CDR3 sequence reads: CASSDRMGESDTQYF. In DNA, the CDR3 is TGTGCCAGCAGTGATAGGATGGGGGAGTCGGATACGCAGTATTTT.

This rearrangement joins TRBV10-3 to TRBJ1-6, with D possibly being TRBD1 (5 bases). In germline, CDR1 is ENHRY, CDR2 SYGVKD. V lost 3 bases, J lost 8 bases, and 8 bases lay in between. This CDR3 has 13 residues. This CDR3 is CAISDGRDSPLHF. The CDR3 region has the DNA TGTGCCATCAGTGATGGCAGGGATTCACCCCTCCACTTT.

This chain uses TRBV9 with TRBJ2-7; 7 positions match TRBD2. Germline V CDR1 and CDR2: SGDLS, YYNGEE. V lost 2 bases and J lost 5; bases outside the gene matches: 10. This CDR3 has 15 residues. CDR3 in amino acids: CASSVSLAEGNEQYF. For the CDR3, the DNA is TGTGCCAGCAGCGTGTCTCTAGCGGAGGGGAACGAGCAGTACTTC.

The CDR3 sequence is CAVSEAYNEQFF. The CDR3 nucleotides are TGTGCGGTATCGGAGGCCTACAATGAGCAGTTCTTC. V gene TRBV19 combines with J gene TRBJ2-1; D might be TRBD2 (5 bases). The germline CDR1 and CDR2 sequences are LNHDA and SQIVND (reference sequence). The CDR3 length is 12 residues.

The J gene is TRBJ2-5, the V gene TRBV4-2, with D perhaps matching TRBD1 (5 bases). Trimming took off 0 bases at V and 5 bases at J, with 10 bases between the two ends. This CDR3 comprises 14 residues. The germline V gene has CDR1 LGHNA and CDR2 YNFKEQ. CDR3 nucleotides: TGTGCCAGCAGCCAAGAAGGGGTCCAGGAGACCCAGTACTTC. Translating gives CASSQEGVQETQYF.